This T cell receptor beta chain stems from a study of cytomegalovirus exposure and HLA in healthy donors. Study-wide findings and caveats: Accurate prediction of HLA-A and HLA-B alleles (for most subjects) was reportedly achieved from TCR beta sequences.

Remarks on this clone: What it binds is unknown.

CDR1 is SNHLY, CDR2 FYNNEI, per germline. The CDR3 runs to 15 residues. V was clipped by 10 bases and J by 1 base; unmatched bases: 12. The primer mix had 60 Vbeta and 13 Jbeta primers. Original processing notes: A later analysis tallied roughly 77 million unique TCR beta chains, some 10 million of them shared. Some clones are missing from TCRdb's copy, which holds only in-frame ones; the method was immunoSEQ multiplex PCR. That table gives V, J and clone size, and the DNA gave D and trimming. The repertoire holds some 180,000 clones, approximately 11% seen once, with less than 8.5% in the top ten. This TCR came from a middle-aged man in good health and CMV-seropositive. The V and J genes are TRBV2 and TRBJ1-2; 7 positions match TRBD1. Sequencing input: PBMCs. CDR3 sequence: CATKPGQPFNYGYTF. The CDR3 region has the DNA TGTGCCACCAAACCGGGACAGCCATTTAACTATGGCTACACCTTC. Full variable domain (missing parts from reference TRBV2 and TRBJ1-2): EPEVTQTPSHQVTQMGQEVILRCVPISNHLYFYWYRQILGQKVEFLVSFYNNEISEKSEIFDDQFSVERPDGSNFTLKIRSTKLEDSAMYFCATKPGQPFNYGYTFGSGTRLTVV.